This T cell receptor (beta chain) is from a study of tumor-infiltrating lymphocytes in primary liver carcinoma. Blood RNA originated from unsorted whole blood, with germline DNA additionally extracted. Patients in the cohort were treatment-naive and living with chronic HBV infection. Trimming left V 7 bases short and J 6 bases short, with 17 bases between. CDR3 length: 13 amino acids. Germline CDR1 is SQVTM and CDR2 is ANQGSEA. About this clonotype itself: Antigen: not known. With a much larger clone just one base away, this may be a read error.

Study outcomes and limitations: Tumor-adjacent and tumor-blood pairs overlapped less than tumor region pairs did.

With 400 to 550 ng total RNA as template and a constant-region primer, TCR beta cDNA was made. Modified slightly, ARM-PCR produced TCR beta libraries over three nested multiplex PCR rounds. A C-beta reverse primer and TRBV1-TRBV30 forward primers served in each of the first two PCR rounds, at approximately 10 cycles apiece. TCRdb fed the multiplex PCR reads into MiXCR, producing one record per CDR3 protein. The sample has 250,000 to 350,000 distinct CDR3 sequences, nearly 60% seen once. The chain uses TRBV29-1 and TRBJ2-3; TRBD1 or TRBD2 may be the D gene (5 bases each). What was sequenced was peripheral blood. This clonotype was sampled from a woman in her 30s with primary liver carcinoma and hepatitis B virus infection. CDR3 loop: CSGGRWGEDTQYF. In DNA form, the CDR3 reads TGCAGCGGGGGGAGATGGGGCGAGGATACGCAGTATTTT.